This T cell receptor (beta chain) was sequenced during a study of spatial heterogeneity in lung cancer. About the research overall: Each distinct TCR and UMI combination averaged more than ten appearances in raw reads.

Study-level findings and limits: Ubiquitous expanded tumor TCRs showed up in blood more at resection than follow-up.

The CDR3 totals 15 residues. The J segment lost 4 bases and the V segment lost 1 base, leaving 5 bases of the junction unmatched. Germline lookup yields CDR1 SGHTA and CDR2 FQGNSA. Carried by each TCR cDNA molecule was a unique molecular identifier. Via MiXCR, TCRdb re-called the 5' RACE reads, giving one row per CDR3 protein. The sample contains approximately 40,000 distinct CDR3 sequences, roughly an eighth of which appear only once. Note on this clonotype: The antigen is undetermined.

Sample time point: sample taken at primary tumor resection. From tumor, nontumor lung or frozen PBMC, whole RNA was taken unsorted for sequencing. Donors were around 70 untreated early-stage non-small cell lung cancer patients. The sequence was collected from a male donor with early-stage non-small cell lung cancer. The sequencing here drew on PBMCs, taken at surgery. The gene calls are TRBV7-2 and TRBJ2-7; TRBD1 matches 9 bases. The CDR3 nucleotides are TGTGCCAGCAGCTTAGATAGGACAGGGGTGTACGAGCAGTACTTC. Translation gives CASSLDRTGVYEQYF. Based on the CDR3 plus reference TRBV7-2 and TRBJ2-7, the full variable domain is GAGVSQSPSNKVTEKGKDVELRCDPISGHTALYWYRQSLGQGLEFLIYFQGNSAPDKSGLPSDRFSAERTGGSVSTLTIQRTQQEDSAVYLCASSLDRTGVYEQYFGPGTRLTVT.